This TCR beta chain was obtained from a study of OX40 agonist ivuxolimab in advanced cancers. The assay was immunoSEQ multiplex PCR, and TCRdb's table has in-frame clones only and misses some. The table includes under 70,000 clones, 92% detected once. Autoimmune disease history or systemic immunosuppression led to patients being barred. Trimming pared 0 bases from V and 3 bases from J, leaving 8 bases between. This CDR3 contains 14 residues. Germline-derived CDR1 and CDR2 are LNHNV and YYDKDF (reference sequence). The TCR sequence derives from an adult with an advanced solid tumor such as melanoma, head and neck, liver or kidney cancer. The sequenced sample was CD4+ or CD8+ T cells sorted from blood, obtained in a trial of the OX40 agonist ivuxolimab. V usage is TRBV15 and J usage is TRBJ1-2; D unclear. CDR3 DNA: TGTGCCACCAGCAGAGATCAATCGTACTATGGCTACACCTTC. Translation gives CATSRDQSYYGYTF.